These 18 T cell receptor beta chains originate from one sample sequenced in a study of T cells after yellow fever vaccination (dated by TCRdb to between 2018 and 2020). Libraries were constructed by 5' RACE. Sequencing was carried out with an Illumina HiSeq 2500. TCRdb handled the public reads itself, with Q25 trimming in fastp and clone calling in MiXCR, and kept productive beta chains. Rows with one shared CDR3 protein collapse into an entry with the most common genes and DNA. Across this sample there are under 700,000 distinct CDR3 sequences, with roughly a sixth seen only once. The ten top clones hold around 16% of the sample. What this sample's treatment or condition label stands for: live attenuated yellow fever vaccine strain. Sample: PBMCs, taken around 5 days after the first yellow fever vaccination. Receptors originate from a man younger than 30 who received the YFV17D yellow fever vaccine.

J is TRBJ2-7 and V is TRBV4-1; D is tentatively TRBD1 or TRBD2 (6 bases each). Per germline, CDR1 MGHRA and CDR2 YSYEKL. CDR3 size: 15 residues. V was trimmed by 1 base and J by 6 bases, leaving 16 bases between them. The CDR3 loop reads CASSQGWGEQGEQYF. The DNA for the CDR3 is TGCGCCAGCAGCCAAGGGTGGGGGGAACAGGGCGAGCAGTACTTC.

There are a few counts of this clonotype. The J gene is TRBJ2-2, the V gene TRBV5-1; weak D call: TRBD1 (6 bases). The CDR3 loop spans 16 amino acids. Per germline, CDR1 SGHRS and CDR2 YFSETQ. Trimming pared 4 bases from V and 1 base from J, leaving 14 bases between. This CDR3 is CASSTRDTKNTGELFF. The CDR3 DNA sequence: TGCGCCAGCAGCACCCGGGACACGAAGAACACCGGGGAGCTGTTTTTT.

The rearrangement uses TRBV12-3 or TRBV12-4 and TRBJ2-1; D is unresolved. This CDR3 is built from 14 residues. Trimming took 10 bases from V and 6 from J, leaving 19 bases between them. The CDR3 nucleotides read TGTGCCACCGCTCCCCTGTACGGAGTCAATGAGCAGTTCTTC. Translating gives CATAPLYGVNEQFF.

In this sample, this clonotype turned up a few times. J is TRBJ2-2 and V is TRBV5-1; D remains ambiguous. The CDR3 runs to 14 residues. CDR1 is SGHRS, CDR2 YFSETQ, per germline. Trimming removed 0 bases at V and 6 bases at J, with 9 bases between. CDR3 amino acids: CASSLEPGPGELFF. In DNA form, the CDR3 reads TGCGCCAGCAGCTTGGAACCGGGTCCCGGGGAGCTGTTTTTT. Full variable domain (rest looked up from reference TRBV5-1 and TRBJ2-2): KAGVTQTPRYLIKTRGQQVTLSCSPISGHRSVSWYQQTPGQGLQFLFEYFSETQRNKGNFPGRFSGRQFSNSRSEMNVSTLELGDSALYLCASSLEPGPGELFFGEGSRLTVL.

This clonotype was counted only a few times. V usage is TRBV6-7 and J usage is TRBJ1-1, with D perhaps TRBD1 (5 bases). TRBV6-7 is an ORF for which the function is uncertain. This CDR3 has 14 amino acids. V lost 5 bases, J lost 0 bases, and 10 bases lay in between. The CDR3 DNA is TGTGCCAGCAGTGACGGGGCGGTGAACACTGAAGCTTTCTTT. Protein sequence: CASSDGAVNTEAFF.

The V call is TRBV12-3 or TRBV12-4, the J call TRBJ1-5, with TRBD1 matching 7 bases. This CDR3 is 14 amino acids long. The J segment lost 6 bases and the V segment lost 5 bases, leaving 7 bases of the junction unmatched. CDR3 bases: TGTGCCAGCAGTCACAGGGGATGGAGTCAGCCCCAGCATTTT. Protein: CASSHRGWSQPQHF.

V usage is TRBV7-9 and J usage is TRBJ2-7, with D unclear. This CDR3 spans 14 amino acids. CDR1 is SEHNR, CDR2 FQNEAQ, per germline (reference sequence). Trimming took 3 bases from V and 2 from J, leaving 11 bases between them. CDR3 DNA: TGTGCCAGCAGCTTTTGGCAGAATACCTACGAGCAGTACTTC. Translating gives CASSFWQNTYEQYF.

The chain combines TRBV5-1 with TRBJ1-1, with 8 bases lining up with TRBD1. The germline V gene encodes CDR1 SGHRS and CDR2 YFSETQ. There are 14 residues in the CDR3. V gave up 4 bases and J gave up 3 bases; unmatched junction bases: 5. The CDR3 DNA reads TGCGCCAGCAGCCTAACAGGGGGTGACACTGAAGCTTTCTTT. Translated, it gives CASSLTGGDTEAFF.

The chain links TRBV12-3 or TRBV12-4 to TRBJ1-1; D gene unclear. V dropped 2 bases and J dropped 4 bases, with 11 bases sitting between them. This CDR3 is built from 14 residues. CDR3 coding DNA: TGTGCCAGCAGTTTAATGGGGTCTGGCACTGAAGCTTTCTTT. As protein: CASSLMGSGTEAFF.

The sample holds a few counts of this clonotype. The chain couples TRBV12-3 or TRBV12-4 to TRBJ2-6; D unclear. V dropped 10 bases and J dropped 0 bases, with 7 bases sitting between them. The CDR3 contains 13 residues. The CDR3 sequence is CATRVSGANVLTF. In DNA form, the CDR3 reads TGTGCCACTAGGGTCTCTGGGGCCAACGTCCTGACTTTC.

CDR3 sequence: CASSDKLSSQPQHF. CDR3 DNA: TGTGCCAGCAGTGATAAATTGAGTTCTCAGCCCCAGCATTTT. This chain joins TRBV2 and TRBJ1-5, with no clear D. Germline assignment: CDR1 SNHLY and CDR2 FYNNEI. The CDR3 extends over 14 amino acids. The V and J ends lost 3 bases and 6 bases respectively, with 12 bases between them.

This chain's CDR3 is CASSSGPGNTQYF. CDR3 DNA sequence: TGTGCCAGCAGCTCCGGCCCCGGGAATACGCAGTATTTT. The chain uses TRBV3-1 and TRBJ2-3; tentative D call: TRBD2 (5 bases). CDR1 and CDR2 (germline): LGHDT, YNNKEL (reference sequence). This CDR3 spans 13 amino acids. V dropped 5 bases and J dropped 7 bases, with 13 bases sitting between them.

This clonotype turned up a few times. V usage is TRBV29-1 and J usage is TRBJ1-3, with D unresolved. The V and J ends lost 6 bases and 1 base respectively, with 7 bases between them. Germline assignment: CDR1 SQVTM and CDR2 ANQGSEA. This CDR3 spans 12 amino acids. This CDR3 is CSVSESGNTIYF. CDR3 DNA: TGCAGCGTAAGCGAATCTGGAAACACCATATATTTT.

The chain joins TRBV5-1 to TRBJ2-2, with D perhaps matching TRBD1 or TRBD2 (5 bases each). The CDR3 spans 15 residues. Germline V gives CDR1 SGHRS, CDR2 YFSETQ. V was clipped by 1 base and J by 4 bases, with 11 bases between them. As DNA, the CDR3 is TGCGCCAGCAGCTTGATGGGGGTTGGCACCGGGGAGCTGTTTTTT. Translated, it gives CASSLMGVGTGELFF.

This clonotype was counted only a few times. The rearrangement joins TRBV5-4 to TRBJ2-1; D gene ambiguous. Germline V gives CDR1 SGHNT, CDR2 YYREEE (reference sequence). This CDR3 spans 16 amino acids. Trimming removed 2 bases at V and 1 base at J, with 13 bases between. DNA of the CDR3: TGTGCCAGCAGCTTCGACAAGGCCCGTTCCTACAATGAGCAGTTCTTC. Translated, it gives CASSFDKARSYNEQFF.

The V and J genes are TRBV20-1 and TRBJ2-7, with D possibly being TRBD2 (6 bases). Trimming took 0 bases from V and 5 from J, leaving 8 bases between them. Germline CDR1 and CDR2: DFQATT and SNEGSKA (reference sequence). CDR3 length: 12 residues. The CDR3 loop is CSARDGGNEQYF. CDR3 in DNA: TGCAGTGCTAGAGATGGCGGGAACGAGCAGTACTTC.

The J gene is TRBJ1-1, the V gene TRBV7-8; D is uncertain. The V end was cut by 5 bases, the J end by 4 bases, with 14 bases between. CDR1 SGHVS and CDR2 FQNEAQ come from the germline V gene. The CDR3 length is 14 residues. As DNA, the CDR3 is TGTGCCAGCAGCCCTCCGTCGACGGGCACTGAAGCTTTCTTT. This codes for CASSPPSTGTEAFF.

This clonotype was picked up many times. The rearrangement links TRBV5-1 to TRBJ1-1; no firm D call. Germline CDR1 is SGHRS and CDR2 is YFSETQ. The CDR3 has 13 residues. Trimming left V 0 bases short and J 3 bases short, with 6 bases between. Written as DNA, the CDR3 is TGCGCCAGCAGCTTGGCCGGGTACACTGAAGCTTTCTTT. Protein product: CASSLAGYTEAFF.